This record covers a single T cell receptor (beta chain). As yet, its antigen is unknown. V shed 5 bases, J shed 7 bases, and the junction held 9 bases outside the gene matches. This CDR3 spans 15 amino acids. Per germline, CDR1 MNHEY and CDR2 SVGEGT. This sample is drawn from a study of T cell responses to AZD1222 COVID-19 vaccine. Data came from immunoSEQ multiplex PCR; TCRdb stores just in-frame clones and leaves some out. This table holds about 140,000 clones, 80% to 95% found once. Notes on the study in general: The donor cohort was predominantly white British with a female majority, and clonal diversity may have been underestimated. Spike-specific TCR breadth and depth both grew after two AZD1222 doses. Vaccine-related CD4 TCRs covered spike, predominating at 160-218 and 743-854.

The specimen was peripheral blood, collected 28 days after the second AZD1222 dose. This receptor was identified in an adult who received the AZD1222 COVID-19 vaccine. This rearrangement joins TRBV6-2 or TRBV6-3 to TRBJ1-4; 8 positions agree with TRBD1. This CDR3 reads CASSETTGESEKLFF. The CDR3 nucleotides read TGTGCCAGCAGTGAGACGACAGGGGAGAGTGAAAAACTGTTTTTT.